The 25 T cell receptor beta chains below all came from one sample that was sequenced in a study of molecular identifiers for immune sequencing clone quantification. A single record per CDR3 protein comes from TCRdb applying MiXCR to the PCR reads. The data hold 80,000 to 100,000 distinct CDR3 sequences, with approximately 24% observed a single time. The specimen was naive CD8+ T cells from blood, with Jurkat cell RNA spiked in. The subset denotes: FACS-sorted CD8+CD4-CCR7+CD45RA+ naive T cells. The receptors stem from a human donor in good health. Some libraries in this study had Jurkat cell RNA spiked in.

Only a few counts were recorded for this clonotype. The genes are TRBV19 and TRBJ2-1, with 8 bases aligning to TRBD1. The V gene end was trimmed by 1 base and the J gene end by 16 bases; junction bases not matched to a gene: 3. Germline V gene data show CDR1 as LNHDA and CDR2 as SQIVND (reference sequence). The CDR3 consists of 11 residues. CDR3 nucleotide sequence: TGTGCCAGTAGTATAGGCAGGGGGCACTTCTTC. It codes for CASSIGRGHFF.

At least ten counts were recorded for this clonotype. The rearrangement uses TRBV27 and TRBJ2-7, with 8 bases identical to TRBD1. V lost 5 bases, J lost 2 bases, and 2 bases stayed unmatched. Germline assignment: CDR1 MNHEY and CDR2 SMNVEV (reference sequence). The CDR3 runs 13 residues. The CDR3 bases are TGTGCCAGCAGTAAGACAGGGGCCTACGAGCAGTACTTC. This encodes CASSKTGAYEQYF.

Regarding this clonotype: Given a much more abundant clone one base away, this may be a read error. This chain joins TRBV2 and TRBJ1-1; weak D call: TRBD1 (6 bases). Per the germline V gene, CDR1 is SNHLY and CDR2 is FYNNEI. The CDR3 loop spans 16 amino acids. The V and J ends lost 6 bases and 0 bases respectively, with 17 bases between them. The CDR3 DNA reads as TGTGCCAGCAGAGAGGGGTCAGGGGCCATGAACACTGAAGCTTTCTTT. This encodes CASREGSGAMNTEAFF.

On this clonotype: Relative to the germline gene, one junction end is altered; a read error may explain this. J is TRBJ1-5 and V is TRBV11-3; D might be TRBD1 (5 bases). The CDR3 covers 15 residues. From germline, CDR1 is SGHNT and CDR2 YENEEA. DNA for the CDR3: TGTGCCAGCTCCCCGGGACCGGCTAGCAATCCGCCCCCGCATTTT. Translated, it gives CASSPGPASNPPPHF.

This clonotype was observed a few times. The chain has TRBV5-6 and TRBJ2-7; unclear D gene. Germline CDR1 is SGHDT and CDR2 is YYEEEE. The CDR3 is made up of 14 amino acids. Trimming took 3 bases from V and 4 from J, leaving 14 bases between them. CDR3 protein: CASSSKDTAYEQYF. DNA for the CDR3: TGTGCCAGCAGCTCCAAAGACACAGCTTACGAGCAGTACTTC.

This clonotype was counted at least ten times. The CDR3 loop is CASSYSYELQEQFF. In nucleotides, the CDR3 is TGTGCCAGCAGTTACTCATACGAGCTGCAAGAGCAGTTCTTC. The J gene is TRBJ2-1, the V gene TRBV6-2 or TRBV6-3, with unresolved D. Germline V gene lookup returns CDR1 MNHEY and CDR2 SVGEGT. The CDR3 runs 14 residues. Trimming cost V 0 bases and J 10 bases, with 13 bases left between them.

This CDR3 reads CASSPQSSEQFF. DNA for the CDR3: TGTGCCAGCAGCCCCCAATCTAGTGAGCAGTTCTTC. The rearrangement links TRBV11-2 to TRBJ2-1, with D hard to call. Germline V gene lookup returns CDR1 SGHAT and CDR2 FQNNGV. The CDR3 is made up of 12 amino acids. Trimming removed 5 bases from V and 9 bases from J, with 11 bases in between.

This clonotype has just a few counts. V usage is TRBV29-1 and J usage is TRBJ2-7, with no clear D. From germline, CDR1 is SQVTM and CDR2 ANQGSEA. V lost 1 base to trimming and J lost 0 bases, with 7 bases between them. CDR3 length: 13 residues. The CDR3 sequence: CSVEVSNSYEQYF. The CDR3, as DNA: TGCAGCGTTGAAGTTAGCAACTCCTACGAGCAGTACTTC.

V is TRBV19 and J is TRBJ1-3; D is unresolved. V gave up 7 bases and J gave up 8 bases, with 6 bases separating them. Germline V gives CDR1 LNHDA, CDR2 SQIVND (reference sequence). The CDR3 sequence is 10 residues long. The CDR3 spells CASIHDTIYF. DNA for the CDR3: TGTGCCAGTATTCACGACACCATATATTTT.

Here the CDR3 reads CASSPSSLQGEETQYF. In DNA, the CDR3 is TGTGCCAGCAGTCCCTCTAGTTTGCAGGGGGAAGAGACCCAGTACTTC. This chain uses TRBV27 with TRBJ2-5; 7 bases match TRBD1. Germline values: CDR1 MNHEY, CDR2 SMNVEV (reference sequence). With 5 bases clipped from V and 3 bases from J, the junction kept 12 bases outside the gene matches. This CDR3 is 16 amino acids long.

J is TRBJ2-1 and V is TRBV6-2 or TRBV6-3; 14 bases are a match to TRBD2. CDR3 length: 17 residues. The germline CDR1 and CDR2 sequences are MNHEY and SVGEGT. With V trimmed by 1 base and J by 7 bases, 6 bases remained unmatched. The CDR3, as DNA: TGTGCCAGCAGTTACTTACCCGGACTAGCGGGAGGTAATGAGCAGTTCTTC. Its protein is CASSYLPGLAGGNEQFF.

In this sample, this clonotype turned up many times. The CDR3 protein is CASSLDQETQYF. CDR3 nucleotide sequence: TGTGCCAGCAGCCTGGACCAAGAGACCCAGTACTTC. This chain links TRBV12-3 or TRBV12-4 with TRBJ2-5, with D unresolved. V was shortened by 6 bases and J by 0 bases, with 5 bases between the two germline ends. The CDR3 spans 12 residues.

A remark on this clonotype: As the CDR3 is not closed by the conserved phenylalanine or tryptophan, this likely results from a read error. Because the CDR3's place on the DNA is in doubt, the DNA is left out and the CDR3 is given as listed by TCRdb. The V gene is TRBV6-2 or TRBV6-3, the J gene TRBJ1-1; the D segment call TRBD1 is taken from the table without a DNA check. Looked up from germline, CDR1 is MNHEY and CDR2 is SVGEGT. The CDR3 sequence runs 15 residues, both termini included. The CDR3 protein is CASSYSPGKNTEAFL.

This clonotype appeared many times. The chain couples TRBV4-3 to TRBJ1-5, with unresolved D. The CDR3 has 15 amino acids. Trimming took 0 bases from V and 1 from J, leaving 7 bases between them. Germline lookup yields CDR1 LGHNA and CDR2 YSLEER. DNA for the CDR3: TGCGCCAGCAGCCAAGATAGGCAGAGCAATCAGCCCCAGCATTTT. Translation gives CASSQDRQSNQPQHF.

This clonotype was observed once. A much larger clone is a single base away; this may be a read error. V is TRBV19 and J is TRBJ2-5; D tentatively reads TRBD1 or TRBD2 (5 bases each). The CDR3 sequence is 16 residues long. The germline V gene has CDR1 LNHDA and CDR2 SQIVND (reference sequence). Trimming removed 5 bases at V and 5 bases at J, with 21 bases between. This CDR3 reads CASSEPGRSLHETQYF. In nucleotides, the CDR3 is TGTGCCAGTAGTGAACCGGGACGGAGTCTCCACGAGACCCAGTACTTC.

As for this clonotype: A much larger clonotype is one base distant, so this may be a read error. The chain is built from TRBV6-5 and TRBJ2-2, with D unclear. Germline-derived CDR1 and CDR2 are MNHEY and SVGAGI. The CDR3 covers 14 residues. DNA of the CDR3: TGTGCCAGCGGTTACTCGATTTCCACCGGGGAGCTGTTTTTT. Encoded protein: CASGYSISTGELFF.

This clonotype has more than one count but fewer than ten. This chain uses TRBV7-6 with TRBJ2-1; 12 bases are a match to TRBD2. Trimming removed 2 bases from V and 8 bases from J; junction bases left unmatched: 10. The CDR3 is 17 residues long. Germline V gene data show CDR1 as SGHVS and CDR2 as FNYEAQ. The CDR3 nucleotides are TGTGCCAGCAGCTTAACGACTAGCGGGAGTTATGGTGATGAGCAGTTCTTC. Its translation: CASSLTTSGSYGDEQFF.

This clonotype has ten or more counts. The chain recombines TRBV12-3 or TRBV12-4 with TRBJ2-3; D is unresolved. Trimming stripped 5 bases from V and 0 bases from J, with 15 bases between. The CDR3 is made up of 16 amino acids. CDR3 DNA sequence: TGTGCCAGCAGTCCCCTTGACTCCTCTAGCACAGATACGCAGTATTTT. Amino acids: CASSPLDSSSTDTQYF.

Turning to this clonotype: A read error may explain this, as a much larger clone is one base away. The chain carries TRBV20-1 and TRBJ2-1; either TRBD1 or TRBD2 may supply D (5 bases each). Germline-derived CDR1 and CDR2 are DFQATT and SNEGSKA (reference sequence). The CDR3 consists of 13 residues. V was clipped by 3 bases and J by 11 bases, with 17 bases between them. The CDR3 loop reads CSARGWGSEKQFF. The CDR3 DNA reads TGCAGTGCTAGGGGCTGGGGGAGTGAGAAGCAGTTCTTC.

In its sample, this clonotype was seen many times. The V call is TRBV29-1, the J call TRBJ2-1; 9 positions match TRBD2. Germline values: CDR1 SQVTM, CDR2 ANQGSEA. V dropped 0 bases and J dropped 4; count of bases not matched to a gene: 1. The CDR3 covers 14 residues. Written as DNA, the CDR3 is TGCAGCGTTGAAGATCTAGCGGGGTACAATGAGCAGTTCTTC. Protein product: CSVEDLAGYNEQFF.

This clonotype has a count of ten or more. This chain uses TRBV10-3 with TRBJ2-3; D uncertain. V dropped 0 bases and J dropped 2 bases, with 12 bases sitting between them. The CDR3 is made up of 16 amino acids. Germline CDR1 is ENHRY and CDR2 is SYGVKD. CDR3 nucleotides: TGTGCCATCAGTGAGTCCCGTGGCGGAGACACAGATACGCAGTATTTT. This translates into CAISESRGGDTDTQYF.

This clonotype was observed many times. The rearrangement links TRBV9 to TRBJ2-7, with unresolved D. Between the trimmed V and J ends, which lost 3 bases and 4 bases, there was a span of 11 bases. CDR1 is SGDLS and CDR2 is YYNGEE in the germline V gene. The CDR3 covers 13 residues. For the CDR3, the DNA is TGTGCCAGCAGCGAAGGACCTCCTTACGAGCAGTACTTC. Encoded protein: CASSEGPPYEQYF.

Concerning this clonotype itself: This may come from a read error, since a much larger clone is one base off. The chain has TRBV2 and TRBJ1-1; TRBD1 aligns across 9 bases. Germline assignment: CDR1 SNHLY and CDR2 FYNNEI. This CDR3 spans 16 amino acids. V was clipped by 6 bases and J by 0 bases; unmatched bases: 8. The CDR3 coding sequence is TGTGCCAGCAGAGAGACAGGGGGGGACTTGAACACTGAAGCTTTCTTT. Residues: CASRETGGDLNTEAFF.

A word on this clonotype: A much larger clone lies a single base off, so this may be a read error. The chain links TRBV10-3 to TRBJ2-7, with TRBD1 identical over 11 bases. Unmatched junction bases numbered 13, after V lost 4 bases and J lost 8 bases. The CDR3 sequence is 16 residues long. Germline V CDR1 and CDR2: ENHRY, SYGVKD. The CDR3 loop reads CAISARGQGAYNKQYF. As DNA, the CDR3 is TGTGCCATCAGTGCCCGAGGACAGGGGGCGTATAACAAGCAGTACTTC.

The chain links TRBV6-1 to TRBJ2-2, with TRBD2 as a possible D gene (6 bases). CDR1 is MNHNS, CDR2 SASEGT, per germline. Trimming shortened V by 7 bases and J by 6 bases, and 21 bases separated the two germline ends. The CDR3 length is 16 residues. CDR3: CASNPARGVYSGELFF. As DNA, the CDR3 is TGTGCCAGCAACCCAGCACGCGGGGTCTACTCCGGGGAGCTGTTTTTT.